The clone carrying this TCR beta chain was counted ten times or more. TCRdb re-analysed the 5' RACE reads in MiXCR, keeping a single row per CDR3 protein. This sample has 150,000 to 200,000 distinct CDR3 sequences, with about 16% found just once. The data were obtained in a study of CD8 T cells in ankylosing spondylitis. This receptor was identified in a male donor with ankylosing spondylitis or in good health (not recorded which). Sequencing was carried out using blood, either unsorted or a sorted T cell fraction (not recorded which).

This CDR3 reads CATSDFEQKETQYF. The CDR3 region has the DNA TGTGCCACCAGTGATTTTGAACAGAAAGAGACCCAGTACTTC. The chain carries TRBV24-1 and TRBJ2-5; no clear D. This CDR3 contains 14 residues. With 1 base removed from V and 3 bases from J, the gap between germline ends came to 8 bases. Germline V lookup: CDR1 KGHDR, CDR2 SFDVKD.